This TCR beta chain was recovered during a study of CD8 T cells in ankylosing spondylitis. Study-wide points: Within matched ankylosing spondylitis synovial fluid, disease-linked clones were reportedly significantly enriched. Several highly homologous variants made up a TCR beta motif, and this motif appeared characteristic of ankylosing spondylitis blood.

This clonotype was picked up a small number of times. Its target is unknown. Molecular-barcoded quantitative 5'-RACE produced these TCR beta libraries. TCRdb called the 5' RACE reads again in MiXCR, with one record for every CDR3 protein. In the table there are about 540,000 distinct CDR3 sequences, approximately 12% of which are singletons. The ends lost 6 bases at V and 5 bases at J; junction bases unmatched: 10. CDR3 length equals 15 residues. Sequenced input: blood, either unsorted or a sorted T cell fraction (not recorded which). The rearrangement links TRBV12-3 or TRBV12-4 to TRBJ2-7, with 10 bases identical to TRBD2. The sequence came from a male donor with ankylosing spondylitis. The CDR3 DNA follows: TGTGCCAGCAGACCGAGCGGGAGGGCCGACCACGAGCAGTACTTC. Protein: CASRPSGRADHEQYF.